The 27 T cell receptor beta chains given below trace back to one sample, sequenced in a study of T cells in women clearing cervical HPV infection. Profiled with immunoSEQ multiplex PCR; TCRdb holds only in-frame clones, not every one. With tens of thousands of clones in the sample, the ten largest clones hold around 4.9%. Sequencing input: blood buffy coat. The receptors stem from a woman between 18 and 69 years old with a cervical HPV16 infection that either progressed to CIN3+ or cleared (not recorded which).

Notes on this clone: The junction shows a germline mismatch at one end, possibly a read error. Read data end 3 residues before the CDR3 end; the end is taken from the germline J gene. This chain uses TRBV6-2 or TRBV6-3 with TRBJ1-6, with D possibly TRBD1 on 6 matching bases. Germline V CDR1 and CDR2: MNHEY, SVGEGT. The CDR3 is 15 amino acids. CDR3 DNA (partial): TGTGCCAGCAGGAACCCACAGGGTAATAATCCACCC. Translating gives CASRNPQGNNPP. The whole CDR3 sequence reads CASRNPQGNNPPLHF.

Note on this clone: The read ends 3 residues before the CDR3 terminus; that terminus is restored from the germline J gene. The rearrangement uses TRBV20-1 and TRBJ2-3, with D hard to call. The CDR3 consists of 12 residues. Trimming took off 8 bases at V and 1 base at J, with 10 bases between the two ends. Germline CDR1 and CDR2: DFQATT and SNEGSKA (reference sequence). CDR3 loop: CSSPVGTDTQYF. CDR3 bases read: TGCAGTTCTCCGGTAGGCACAGATACG.

On this clone: The CDR3 goes on 3 residues after the read ends, and that part is filled in from the germline J gene. The chain couples TRBV5-1 to TRBJ2-7; TRBD1 aligns across 7 bases. V gave up 4 bases and J gave up 3 bases; unmatched junction bases: 1. The CDR3 covers 12 residues. CDR1 is SGHRS, CDR2 YFSETQ, per germline. CDR3 in amino acids: CASSRQGYEQYF. Partial CDR3 DNA: TGCGCCAGCAGCCGACAGGGCTACGAG.

Points on this clone: The read stops 3 residues short of the end of the CDR3; the missing end is completed from the germline J gene. The rearrangement links TRBV5-6 to TRBJ2-1; 12 positions match TRBD2. There are 15 residues in the CDR3. V lost 5 bases and J lost 2; bases outside the gene matches: 2. Germline assignment: CDR1 SGHDT and CDR2 YYEEEE. The CDR3 bases that were read are TGTGCCAGCAGTCGGACTAGCGGGGCCTACAATGAG. Residues: CASSRTSGAYNE. The whole CDR3 reads CASSRTSGAYNEQFF.

A remark on this clone: The read terminates 3 residues before the CDR3 end, so the remaining end is supplied by the germline J gene. The chain has TRBV20-1 and TRBJ2-1; D is perhaps TRBD2 (5 bases). Germline-derived CDR1 and CDR2 are DFQATT and SNEGSKA (reference sequence). CDR3 size: 18 residues. V was trimmed by 3 bases and J by 0 bases, leaving 21 bases between them. The CDR3 DNA, read in part, is TGCAGTGCTAGTCGACAAGGCTCGACTATTAGCTCCTACAATGAG. Its protein is CSASRQGSTISSYNE. The full CDR3 sequence reads CSASRQGSTISSYNEQFF.

Comment on this clone: The sequenced fragment ends 3 residues before the CDR3 boundary, so the rest is inferred from the germline J gene. This chain joins TRBV20-1 and TRBJ2-5; no clear D. This CDR3 is 12 amino acids long. Trimming pared 5 bases from V and 1 base from J, leaving 8 bases between. Germline V gene sequence: CDR1 DFQATT, CDR2 SNEGSKA (reference sequence). CDR3 sequence: CSAEAGQETQYF. The part of the CDR3 DNA that was read is TGCAGTGCTGAGGCAGGCCAAGAGACC.

Remarks on this clone: From the germline J gene comes the end of the CDR3, since the read stops 3 residues before it. The chain uses TRBV2 and TRBJ1-3; D gene unclear. CDR1 is SNHLY, CDR2 FYNNEI, per germline. The CDR3 is 16 amino acids. Between the trimmed V and J ends, which lost 2 bases and 4 bases, there was a span of 15 bases. Incomplete CDR3 DNA: TGTGCCAGCAGTGAACGGTCAGGCCTGAGGGGAAACACC. Its protein product is CASSERSGLRGNT. The whole CDR3 sequence is CASSERSGLRGNTIYF.

Worth noting for this clone: The CDR3 is cut off 3 residues early in the read; its end comes from the germline J gene. The rearrangement uses TRBV2 and TRBJ2-5; the match to TRBD2 covers 8 bases. CDR1 and CDR2 (germline): SNHLY, FYNNEI. The CDR3 runs to 16 residues. The V gene end was trimmed by 7 bases and the J gene end by 0 bases; junction bases not matched to a gene: 10. The covered CDR3 bases are TGTGCCAGCACCCTTTCGGGGGGGGCGTACCAAGAGACC. The encoded protein is CASTLSGGAYQET. The full CDR3 reads CASTLSGGAYQETQYF.

Turning to this clone: The read ends 3 residues before the CDR3 terminus; that terminus is restored from the germline J gene. The chain joins TRBV5-4 to TRBJ2-1, with 11 bases fitting TRBD2. The CDR3 runs 16 residues. Germline loops: CDR1 SGHNT, CDR2 YYREEE (reference sequence). J was trimmed by 7 bases and V by 4 bases; bases with no gene match: 10. The CDR3 loop is CASSTEVAGGSNEQFF. The covered CDR3 bases are TGTGCCAGCAGCACCGAGGTAGCGGGGGGGAGTAATGAG. Variable domain in full (rest from reference TRBV5-4 and TRBJ2-1): ETGVTQSPTHLIKTRGQQVTLRCSSQSGHNTVSWYQQALGQGPQFIFQYYREEENGRGNFPPRFSGLQFPNYSSELNVNALELDDSALYLCASSTEVAGGSNEQFFGPGTRLTVL.

Of note for this clone: The read ends 3 residues before the CDR3 terminus; that terminus is restored from the germline J gene. The rearrangement links TRBV20-1 to TRBJ2-7, with 9 positions matching TRBD2. Unmatched junction bases numbered 10, after V lost 3 bases and J lost 4 bases. The CDR3 runs 15 residues. In germline, CDR1 is DFQATT, CDR2 SNEGSKA (reference sequence). CDR3 protein: CSARGGGANVYEQYF. The covered CDR3 bases are TGCAGTGCTAGGGGCGGGGGGGCCAATGTTTACGAG.

About this clone itself: The sequenced fragment ends 3 residues before the CDR3 boundary, so the rest is inferred from the germline J gene. The chain links TRBV18 to TRBJ1-5, with TRBD1 identical over 12 bases. The germline gives CDR1 KGHSH, CDR2 LQKENI. The CDR3 consists of 16 residues. V trimming: 2 bases; J trimming: 6 bases; junction bases outside the gene matches: 5. The CDR3 loop reads CASSPGTGGGGQPQHF. The sequenced CDR3 bases are TGTGCCAGCTCACCAGGGACAGGGGGCGGGGGTCAGCCC. The complete variable domain, with remaining parts taken from reference TRBV18 and TRBJ1-5, reads NAGVMQNPRHLVRRRGQEARLRCSPMKGHSHVYWYRQLPEEGLKFMVYLQKENIIDESGMPKERFSAEFPKEGPSILRIQQVVRGDSAAYFCASSPGTGGGGQPQHFGDGTRLSIL.

In the case of this clone: The DNA ends 3 residues before the CDR3 does, and the rest of the CDR3 is filled in from the germline J gene. This chain connects TRBV6-1 to TRBJ1-1; D may be TRBD1 (5 bases). Germline V gene sequence: CDR1 MNHNS, CDR2 SASEGT. Between the trimmed V and J ends, which lost 0 bases and 6 bases, there was a span of 11 bases. This CDR3 comprises 14 residues. The CDR3 loop is CASSEAPGYSEAFF. The part of the CDR3 DNA that was read is TGTGCCAGCAGTGAAGCCCCAGGGTATTCTGAA.

The CDR3 sequence: CASTTRTSGGSYNEQFF. The sequenced part of the CDR3 DNA is TGTGCCAGCACAACCCGGACTAGCGGAGGCTCCTACAATGAG. The V gene is TRBV6-2 or TRBV6-3, the J gene TRBJ2-1; 10 positions agree with TRBD2. Read coverage stops 3 residues before the CDR3 terminus; the germline J gene supplies the remainder. CDR3 length equals 17 residues. In germline, CDR1 is MNHEY, CDR2 SVGEGT. Trimming took 7 bases from V and 0 from J; bases not matched to a gene: 9.

A word on this clone: The read terminates 3 residues ahead of where the CDR3 ends, so the germline J gene completes it. The J gene is TRBJ1-1, the V gene TRBV6-7; D may be TRBD1 (5 bases). TRBV6-7 is flagged as an ORF with uncertain function. The CDR3 extends over 16 amino acids. V was trimmed by 1 base and J by 0 bases, leaving 12 bases between them. This CDR3 is CASSYLGRGLNTEAFF. CDR3 DNA, as far as it was read: TGTGCCAGCAGTTACTTGGGGAGGGGCTTGAACACTGAA.

A remark on this clone: Read data end 3 residues before the CDR3 end; the end is taken from the germline J gene. The V and J genes are TRBV10-2 and TRBJ2-7, with D possibly being TRBD2 (6 bases). Trimming removed 9 bases at V and 2 bases at J, with 17 bases between. Germline-derived CDR1 and CDR2 are WSHSY and SAAADI. The CDR3 sequence is 14 residues long. The CDR3 bases that were read are TGCGCCAGTCGGAGGGCAACGGAAACCTACGAG. Protein: CASRRATETYE. The full CDR3 is CASRRATETYEQYF.

A note on this clone: Read coverage stops 3 residues before the CDR3 terminus; the germline J gene supplies the remainder. The chain carries TRBV14 and TRBJ1-4; no clear D. The germline V gene encodes CDR1 SGHDN and CDR2 FVKESK. This CDR3 has 15 amino acids. The ends were cut back, 4 bases at V and 8 bases at J, with 17 bases in the middle. The CDR3 loop reads CASSRRSVIGEKLFF. The covered CDR3 bases are TGTGCCAGCAGCCGAAGATCCGTGATAGGGGAAAAA.

Notes on this clone: The read terminates 3 residues ahead of where the CDR3 ends, so the germline J gene completes it. The genes are TRBV18 and TRBJ1-1, with no clear D. Between the trimmed V and J ends, which lost 6 bases and 1 base, there was a span of 9 bases. Germline V gene lookup returns CDR1 KGHSH and CDR2 LQKENI. CDR3 length: 13 amino acids. The CDR3 region is CASSSSGNTEAFF. CDR3 DNA (partial): TGTGCCAGCTCCTCCTCAGGGAACACTGAA.

About this clone itself: The read finishes 3 residues shy of the CDR3 end, and the germline J gene is used to complete it. The chain is built from TRBV20-1 and TRBJ2-3, with 8 positions matching TRBD2. The CDR3 is 16 residues long. The germline V gene encodes CDR1 DFQATT and CDR2 SNEGSKA (reference sequence). The junction had 11 bases not matched to a gene; V was cut back by 0 bases and J by 6 bases. This CDR3 is CSARDLRGGDADTQYF. CDR3 bases read: TGCAGTGCTAGAGATCTCCGGGGGGGCGACGCGGATACG.

In regard to this clone: The DNA ends 3 residues before the CDR3 does, and the rest of the CDR3 is filled in from the germline J gene. The chain couples TRBV19 to TRBJ2-1; TRBD2 agrees at 11 bases. V was pared by 6 bases and J by 9 bases, with 7 bases of the junction left unmatched. Germline lookup yields CDR1 LNHDA and CDR2 SQIVND (reference sequence). The CDR3 has 14 residues. The CDR3 DNA, read in part, is TGTGCCAGTAGCCTCTTAGCGGGGGGGCCTGAG. Residues: CASSLLAGGPE. The whole CDR3 region reads CASSLLAGGPEQFF.

About this clone: Mismatch with germline at one junction end may stem from a read error. Here the CDR3 reads CASGLAGADTQYF. The sequenced CDR3 bases are TGTGCCAGCGGCTTGGCAGGGGCAGATACG. V and J are TRBV5-4 and TRBJ2-3, with TRBD1 as a possible D gene (6 bases). The missing CDR3 end, 3 residues past where the read stops, is filled in from the germline J gene. CDR1 and CDR2 from the germline V gene are SGHNT and YYREEE (reference sequence). This CDR3 comprises 13 residues. Full variable domain (outside the CDR3, taken from reference TRBV5-4 and TRBJ2-3): ETGVTQSPTHLIKTRGQQVTLRCSSQSGHNTVSWYQQALGQGPQFIFQYYREEENGRGNFPPRFSGLQFPNYSSELNVNALELDDSALYLCASGLAGADTQYFGPGTRLTVL.

Comments on this clone: Read data end 3 residues before the CDR3 end; the end is taken from the germline J gene. The chain carries TRBV23-1 and TRBJ2-1, with TRBD2 matching 12 bases. TRBV23-1 has ORF status, its function being uncertain. There are 17 residues in the CDR3. Trimming at V came to 0 bases and at J to 5 bases, leaving 5 bases not matched to a gene. CDR3 bases read: TGCGCCAGCAGTCAATCTCCTAGCGGGGGGGCCGACAATGAG. Translated, it gives CASSQSPSGGADNE. The entire CDR3 protein is CASSQSPSGGADNEQFF.

A word on this clone: Read coverage stops 3 residues before the CDR3 terminus; the germline J gene supplies the remainder. The chain employs TRBV5-4 and TRBJ2-7; no firm D call. Germline V gene lookup returns CDR1 SGHNT and CDR2 YYREEE (reference sequence). V gave up 5 bases and J gave up 6 bases, with 18 bases separating them. The CDR3 is 14 residues long. This chain's CDR3 is CASSPVAGLGEQYF. The sequenced CDR3 bases are TGTGCCAGCAGTCCCGTCGCAGGCCTCGGCGAG.

On this clone: An end of the junction does not agree with germline; a read error may underlie this. The CDR3 loop reads CASSDGTSGFNEQFF. The CDR3 bases that were read are TGTGCTAGCAGCGACGGGACTAGCGGGTTTAATGAG. The chain couples TRBV7-7 to TRBJ2-1; 12 bases match TRBD2. The CDR3 extends 3 residues past the end of the read, so its final part is completed from the germline J gene. The CDR3 runs to 15 residues. Germline-derived CDR1 and CDR2 are SSHAT and FNYEAQ (reference sequence).

Note on this clone: The read terminates 3 residues before the CDR3 end, so the remaining end is supplied by the germline J gene. This sample includes further DNA sequences coding for the same CDR3. The chain has TRBV20-1 and TRBJ2-5; TRBD1 matches at 8 bases. The CDR3 is 15 residues long. Trimming took 0 bases from V and 4 from J; bases not matched to a gene: 7. Germline V gene data show CDR1 as DFQATT and CDR2 as SNEGSKA (reference sequence). CDR3 DNA (partial): TGCAGTGCTAGAGAAGGCGACAGGGGTACAGAGACC. Translated, it gives CSAREGDRGTET. The complete CDR3 sequence is CSAREGDRGTETQYF.

For this clone: The read comes to an end 3 residues before the CDR3 does, leaving the germline J gene to fill in the end. The chain combines TRBV20-1 with TRBJ1-1, with 8 bases identical to TRBD1. The CDR3 totals 13 residues. Unmatched junction bases numbered 5, after V lost 6 bases and J lost 2 bases. The germline gives CDR1 DFQATT, CDR2 SNEGSKA (reference sequence). Partial CDR3 DNA: TGCAGTGCATTGACAGGGGCAAACACTGAA. It codes for CSALTGANTE. The whole CDR3 sequence is CSALTGANTEAFF.

For this clone: Sequencing ends 3 residues short of the CDR3 end; the germline J gene provides the rest. The chain carries TRBV7-3 and TRBJ1-6; D gene uncertain. Trimming took off 1 base at V and 0 bases at J, with 10 bases between the two ends. The germline V gene has CDR1 SGHTA and CDR2 FQGTGA. The CDR3 sequence is 17 residues long. Incomplete CDR3 DNA: TGTGCCAGCAGCTTAAGAAGCAGGAGCTCCTATAATTCACCC. It encodes CASSLRSRSSYNSP. The entire CDR3 reads CASSLRSRSSYNSPLHF. Combining the CDR3 with reference TRBV7-3 and TRBJ1-6 gives the whole variable domain GAGVSQTPSNKVTEKGKYVELRCDPISGHTALYWYRQSLGQGPEFLIYFQGTGAADDSGLPNDRFFAVRPEGSVSTLKIQRTERGDSAVYLCASSLRSRSSYNSPLHFGNGTRLTVT.

With respect to this clone: The read halts 3 residues ahead of the CDR3 end, with the missing end drawn from the germline J gene. The V gene is TRBV9, the J gene TRBJ1-4; a possible D gene is TRBD1 (5 bases). Trimming took 4 bases from V and 1 from J, leaving 17 bases between them. The CDR3 loop spans 17 amino acids. CDR1 SGDLS and CDR2 YYNGEE come from the germline V gene. The covered CDR3 bases are TGTGCCAGCAGCCCGACCCTGGGGGGGGTAACTAATGAAAAA. As protein: CASSPTLGGVTNEK. The entire CDR3 protein is CASSPTLGGVTNEKLFF.